This passage covers 3 T cell receptor beta chains from one sample sequenced in a study of blood T cell repertoires in COVID-19. Repertoires were generated with immunoSEQ multiplex PCR, while TCRdb's copy carries only in-frame clones and drops some. The sample includes fewer than 300,000 clones, approximately 85% of them seen just once. The specimen was PBMCs or T cells enriched from blood (not recorded which). The receptor set was obtained from a woman in her twenties or thirties who had recovered from COVID-19.

The chain links TRBV5-1 to TRBJ2-7; 7 nucleotides align to TRBD1. This CDR3 has 14 amino acids. The V gene's germline CDR1 is SGHRS and CDR2 YFSETQ. Trimming at V came to 3 bases and at J to 4 bases, leaving 7 bases not matched to a gene. The CDR3 DNA sequence: TGCGCCAGCAGCTCCGCCCCGACAGGGTACGAGCAGTACTTC. It specifies CASSSAPTGYEQYF.

This chain links TRBV4-2 with TRBJ1-4; D gene ambiguous. The germline V and J ends were trimmed by 0 bases and 4 bases, with 18 bases remaining between them. CDR3 length: 18 residues. Germline-derived CDR1 and CDR2 are LGHNA and YNFKEQ. The CDR3 is CASSQDINFSGINEKLFF. CDR3 nucleotides: TGTGCCAGCAGCCAAGACATTAACTTTTCCGGGATTAATGAAAAACTGTTTTTT.

The V gene is TRBV6-5, the J gene TRBJ1-2, with D possibly being TRBD1 (6 bases). V gave up 5 bases and J gave up 3 bases, with 13 bases separating them. Germline-derived CDR1 and CDR2 are MNHEY and SVGAGI. This CDR3 has 14 amino acids. The CDR3 region has the DNA TGTGCCAGCAGTAAGAGGGGGTTCGACTATGGCTACACCTTC. Its protein product is CASSKRGFDYGYTF.